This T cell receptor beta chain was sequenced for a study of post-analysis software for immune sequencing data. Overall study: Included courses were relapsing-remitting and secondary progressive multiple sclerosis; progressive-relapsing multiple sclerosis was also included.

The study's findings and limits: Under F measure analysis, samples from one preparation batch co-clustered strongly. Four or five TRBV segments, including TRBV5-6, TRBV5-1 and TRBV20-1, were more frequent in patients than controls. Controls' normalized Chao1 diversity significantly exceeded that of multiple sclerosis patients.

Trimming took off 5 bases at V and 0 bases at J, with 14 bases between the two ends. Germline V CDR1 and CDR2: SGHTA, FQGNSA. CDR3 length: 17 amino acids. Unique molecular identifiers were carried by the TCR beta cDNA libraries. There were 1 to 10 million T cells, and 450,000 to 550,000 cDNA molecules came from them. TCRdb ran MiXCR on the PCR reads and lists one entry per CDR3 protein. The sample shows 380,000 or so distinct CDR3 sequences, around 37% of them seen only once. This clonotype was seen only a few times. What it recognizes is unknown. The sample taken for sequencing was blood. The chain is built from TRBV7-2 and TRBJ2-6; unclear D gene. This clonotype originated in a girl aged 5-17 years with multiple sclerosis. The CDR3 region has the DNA TGTGCCAGCAGCGAATATTCGACGAGCTCTGGGGCCAACGTCCTGACTTTC. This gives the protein CASSEYSTSSGANVLTF.